The 16 T cell receptor beta chains reported below all come from one sample, sequenced in a study of cytomegalovirus exposure and HLA in healthy donors. A multiplex PCR was run with 60 Vbeta primers and 13 Jbeta primers. Sequenced by immunoSEQ multiplex PCR; TCRdb stores in-frame clones only, minus some. The sample carries 170,000 or so clones, roughly 78% recorded once. The sample comprised PBMCs. These receptors originate from a boy between 10 and 17 years old in good health and CMV-seronegative.

The chain links TRBV11-2 to TRBJ2-7, with D maybe TRBD2 (6 bases). V was shortened by 4 bases and J by 4 bases, with 17 bases between the two germline ends. Germline values: CDR1 SGHAT, CDR2 FQNNGV. This CDR3 region has 15 residues. The CDR3 DNA is TGTGCCAGCAGCTGGCGTCCCGGGACTGTTTACGAGCAGTACTTC. Encoded protein: CASSWRPGTVYEQYF.

The J gene is TRBJ2-7, the V gene TRBV5-4; 10 bases are a match to TRBD2. Germline CDR1 SGHNT, CDR2 YYREEE (reference sequence). CDR3 length: 15 residues. The V segment lost 4 bases and the J segment 0 bases; nucleotides outside the gene matches: 4. The chain's CDR3 is CASSRTSGTSYEQYF. The DNA for the CDR3 is TGTGCCAGCAGCCGGACTAGCGGCACCTCCTACGAGCAGTACTTC.

The chain is built from TRBV29-1 and TRBJ2-7; D is unclear. Germline assignment: CDR1 SQVTM and CDR2 ANQGSEA. Trimming left V 4 bases short and J 0 bases short, with 7 bases between. This CDR3 contains 12 residues. The CDR3 here is CSVVGNSYEQYF. CDR3 nucleotide sequence: TGCAGCGTTGTTGGCAACTCCTACGAGCAGTACTTC.

The chain recombines TRBV30 with TRBJ1-2, with D maybe TRBD1 (5 bases). CDR3 length: 13 residues. V lost 1 base to trimming and J lost 8 bases, with 14 bases between them. CDR1 is GTSNPN, CDR2 SVGIG, per germline (reference sequence). The chain's CDR3 is CAWSAQEPLGYTF. The CDR3 DNA reads as TGTGCCTGGAGTGCACAGGAACCCTTGGGCTACACCTTC.

CDR3 amino acids: CAWSAEVWSYEQYF. Here the CDR3 DNA reads TGTGCCTGGAGCGCCGAGGTTTGGAGCTACGAGCAGTACTTC. The V gene is TRBV30, the J gene TRBJ2-7; D remains unclear. V was clipped by 3 bases and J by 3 bases, with 15 bases between them. CDR3 length: 14 amino acids. Per the germline V gene, CDR1 is GTSNPN and CDR2 is SVGIG (reference sequence).

The gene calls are TRBV5-5 and TRBJ1-2; 12 positions agree with TRBD1. This CDR3 is built from 15 residues. The J segment lost 5 bases and the V segment lost 0 bases, leaving 2 bases of the junction unmatched. Germline V lookup: CDR1 SGHKS, CDR2 YYEKEE (reference sequence). The CDR3 loop is CASSLGDRGLYGYTF. The DNA for the CDR3 is TGTGCCAGCAGCTTGGGGGACAGGGGGCTGTATGGCTACACCTTC.

V and J are TRBV13 and TRBJ2-3; 8 bases map to TRBD2. There are 14 residues in the CDR3. With 5 bases clipped from V and 4 bases from J, the junction kept 5 bases outside the gene matches. Germline CDR1 PRHDT, CDR2 FYEKMQ (reference sequence). CDR3 in DNA: TGTGCCAGCAGCCCGGCGGGGGGCCCAGATACGCAGTATTTT. This translates into CASSPAGGPDTQYF.

J is TRBJ2-7 and V is TRBV5-4; TRBD2 matches at 8 bases. Germline V lookup: CDR1 SGHNT, CDR2 YYREEE (reference sequence). This CDR3 is 13 amino acids long. V was pared by 5 bases and J by 3 bases, with 4 bases of the junction left unmatched. The CDR3 bases are TGTGCCAGCAGTCCCCGGGGGGGCTACGAGCAGTACTTC. Residues: CASSPRGGYEQYF.

The genes are TRBV7-9 and TRBJ2-7; the match to TRBD1 covers 8 bases. V gave up 5 bases and J gave up 3 bases; unmatched junction bases: 9. The CDR3 totals 15 residues. Germline V gives CDR1 SEHNR, CDR2 FQNEAQ (reference sequence). CDR3 residues: CASSHPGQVFYEQYF. The CDR3 DNA sequence: TGTGCCAGCAGCCACCCGGGACAGGTATTCTACGAGCAGTACTTC.

This clone came up a few times. The chain recombines TRBV4-2 with TRBJ1-3; D is uncertain. The V end lost 0 bases, the J end lost 3 bases, and 9 bases lay between the germline ends. Per the germline V gene, CDR1 is LGHNA and CDR2 is YNFKEQ. CDR3 size: 15 residues. The CDR3 here is CASSQEERSGNTIYF. The CDR3, as DNA: TGTGCCAGCAGCCAAGAGGAAAGGAGTGGAAACACCATATATTTT.

The table lists this clone with a count of one. The rearrangement links TRBV27 to TRBJ1-1; a weak D match, TRBD1 (5 bases). V was pared by 2 bases and J by 2 bases, with 6 bases between. This CDR3 spans 13 amino acids. Germline V CDR1 and CDR2: MNHEY, SMNVEV (reference sequence). For the CDR3, the DNA is TGTGCCAGCAGTTTAGACAGAAACACTGAAGCTTTCTTT. Translating gives CASSLDRNTEAFF.

V is TRBV6-5 and J is TRBJ1-1; D is undetermined. Per germline, CDR1 MNHEY and CDR2 SVGAGI. The CDR3 spans 14 residues. The V end lost 2 bases, the J end lost 13 bases, and 20 bases lay between the germline ends. CDR3 in DNA: TGTGCCAGCAGTTACGCCAAGGACTCACAAGTAGGTTTCTTT. Translating gives CASSYAKDSQVGFF.

This clone was observed a few times. V usage is TRBV2 and J usage is TRBJ2-5; the match to TRBD1 covers 9 bases. CDR3 length: 15 amino acids. The V and J ends lost 6 bases and 7 bases, in that order; junction bases with no gene match: 12. Germline CDR1 and CDR2: SNHLY and FYNNEI. This CDR3 is CASRVSTGGRGTQYF. The CDR3 nucleotides read TGTGCCAGCAGAGTCAGTACAGGGGGCCGGGGGACCCAGTACTTC.

This clone was observed a few times. This chain joins TRBV27 and TRBJ1-2; the D is unclear. V gave up 2 bases and J gave up 6 bases, with 16 bases separating them. The germline V gene has CDR1 MNHEY and CDR2 SMNVEV (reference sequence). The CDR3 has 15 amino acids. The CDR3: CASSLKGEAPHGYTF. The CDR3 region has the DNA TGTGCCAGCAGTTTAAAGGGAGAGGCGCCTCATGGCTACACCTTC.

The V call is TRBV19, the J call TRBJ2-7, with D hard to call. CDR1 is LNHDA and CDR2 is SQIVND in the germline V gene (reference sequence). Trimming stripped 1 base from V and 2 bases from J, with 9 bases between. The CDR3 is 14 residues long. For the CDR3, the DNA is TGTGCCAGTAGTATAGGAGGCAGCGCCTACGAGCAGTACTTC. Its protein product is CASSIGGSAYEQYF.

This clone was seen more than once but under ten times. This chain links TRBV5-1 with TRBJ1-2, with 7 bases identical to TRBD1. In germline, CDR1 is SGHRS, CDR2 YFSETQ. The CDR3 covers 18 residues. With 0 bases clipped from V and 0 bases from J, the junction kept 11 bases outside the gene matches. Written as DNA, the CDR3 is TGCGCCAGCAGCTTGGGCCGGGCCCGGGACAGAGCTAACTATGGCTACACCTTC. It codes for CASSLGRARDRANYGYTF.